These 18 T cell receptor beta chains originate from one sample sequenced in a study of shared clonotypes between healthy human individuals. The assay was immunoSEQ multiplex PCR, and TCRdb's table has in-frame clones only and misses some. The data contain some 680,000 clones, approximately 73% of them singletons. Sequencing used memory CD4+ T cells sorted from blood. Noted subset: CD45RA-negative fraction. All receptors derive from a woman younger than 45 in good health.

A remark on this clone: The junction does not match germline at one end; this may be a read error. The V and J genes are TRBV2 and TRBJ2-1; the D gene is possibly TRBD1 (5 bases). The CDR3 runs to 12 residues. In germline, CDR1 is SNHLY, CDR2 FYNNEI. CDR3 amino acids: CAGRVAYNEQFF. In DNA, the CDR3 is TGTGCCGGCAGGGTCGCCTACAATGAGCAGTTCTTC.

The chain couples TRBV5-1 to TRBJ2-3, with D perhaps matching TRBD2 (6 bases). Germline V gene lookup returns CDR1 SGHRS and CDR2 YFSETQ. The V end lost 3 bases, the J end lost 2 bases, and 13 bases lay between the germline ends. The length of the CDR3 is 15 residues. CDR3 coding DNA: TGCGCCAGCAGCTCATTTAGCGGCTACACAGATACGCAGTATTTT. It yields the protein CASSSFSGYTDTQYF.

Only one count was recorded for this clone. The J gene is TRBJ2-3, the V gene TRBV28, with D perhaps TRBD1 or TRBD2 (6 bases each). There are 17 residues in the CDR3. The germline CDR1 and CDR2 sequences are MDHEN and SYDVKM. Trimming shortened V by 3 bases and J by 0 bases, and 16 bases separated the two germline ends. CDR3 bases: TGTGCCAGCAGTTTTTCCGGGGGCAGTCTGAGCACAGATACGCAGTATTTT. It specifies CASSFSGGSLSTDTQYF.

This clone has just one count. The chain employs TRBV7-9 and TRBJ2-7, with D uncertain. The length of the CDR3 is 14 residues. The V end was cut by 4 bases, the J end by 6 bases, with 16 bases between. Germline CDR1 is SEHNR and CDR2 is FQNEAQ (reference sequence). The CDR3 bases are TGTGCCAGCAGCTCAAGTTCGGGCTTTGGCGAGCAGTACTTC. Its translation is CASSSSSGFGEQYF.

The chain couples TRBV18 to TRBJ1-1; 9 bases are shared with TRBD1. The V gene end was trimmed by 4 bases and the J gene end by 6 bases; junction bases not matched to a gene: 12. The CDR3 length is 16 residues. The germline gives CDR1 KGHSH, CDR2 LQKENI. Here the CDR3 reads CASSRELGQGFAEAFF. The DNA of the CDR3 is TGTGCCAGCTCACGAGAATTGGGACAGGGTTTCGCTGAAGCTTTCTTT. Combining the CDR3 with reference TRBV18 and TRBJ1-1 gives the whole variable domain NAGVMQNPRHLVRRRGQEARLRCSPMKGHSHVYWYRQLPEEGLKFMVYLQKENIIDESGMPKERFSAEFPKEGPSILRIQQVVRGDSAAYFCASSRELGQGFAEAFFGQGTRLTVV.

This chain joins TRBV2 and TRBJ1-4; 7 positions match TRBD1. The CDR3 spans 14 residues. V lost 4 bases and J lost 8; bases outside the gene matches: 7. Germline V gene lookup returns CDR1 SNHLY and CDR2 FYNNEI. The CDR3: CASSGQGWEEKLFF. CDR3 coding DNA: TGTGCCAGCAGTGGACAGGGATGGGAGGAAAAACTGTTTTTT.

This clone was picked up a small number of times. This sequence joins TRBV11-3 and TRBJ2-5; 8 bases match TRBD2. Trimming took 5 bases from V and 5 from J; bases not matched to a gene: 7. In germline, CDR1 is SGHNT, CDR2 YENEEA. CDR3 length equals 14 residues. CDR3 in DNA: TGTGCCAGCAGCCCCGGGGGGGAAAGGGAGACCCAGTACTTC. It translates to CASSPGGERETQYF.

CDR3 amino acids: CASSDGSTYNEQFF. Written as DNA, the CDR3 is TGTGCCAGCAGTGATGGGAGTACCTACAATGAGCAGTTCTTC. The J gene is TRBJ2-1, the V gene TRBV6-1; D possibly corresponds to TRBD2 (5 bases). CDR3 length equals 14 residues. V was clipped by 3 bases and J by 2 bases, with 8 bases between them. Per germline, CDR1 MNHNS and CDR2 SASEGT.

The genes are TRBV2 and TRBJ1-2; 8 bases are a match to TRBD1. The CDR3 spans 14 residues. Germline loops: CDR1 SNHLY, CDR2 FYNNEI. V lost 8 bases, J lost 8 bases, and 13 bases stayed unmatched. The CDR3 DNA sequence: TGTGCCAGCGGCGAGCTACAGGGGGTGGGCGGCTACACCTTC. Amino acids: CASGELQGVGGYTF. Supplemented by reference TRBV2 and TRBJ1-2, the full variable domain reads EPEVTQTPSHQVTQMGQEVILRCVPISNHLYFYWYRQILGQKVEFLVSFYNNEISEKSEIFDDQFSVERPDGSNFTLKIRSTKLEDSAMYFCASGELQGVGGYTFGSGTRLTVV.

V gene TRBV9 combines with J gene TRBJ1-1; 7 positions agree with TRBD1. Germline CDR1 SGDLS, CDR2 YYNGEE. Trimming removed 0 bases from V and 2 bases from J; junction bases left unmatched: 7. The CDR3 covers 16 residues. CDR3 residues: CASSVDIGGRNTEAFF. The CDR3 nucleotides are TGTGCCAGCAGCGTAGACATAGGGGGCCGAAACACTGAAGCTTTCTTT.

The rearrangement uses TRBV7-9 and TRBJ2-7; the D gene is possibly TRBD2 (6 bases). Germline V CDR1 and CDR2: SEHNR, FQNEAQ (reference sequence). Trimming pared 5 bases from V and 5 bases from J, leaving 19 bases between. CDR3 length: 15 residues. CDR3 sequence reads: CASSPARGISHEQYF. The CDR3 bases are TGTGCCAGCAGCCCAGCACGGGGGATCAGCCACGAGCAGTACTTC.

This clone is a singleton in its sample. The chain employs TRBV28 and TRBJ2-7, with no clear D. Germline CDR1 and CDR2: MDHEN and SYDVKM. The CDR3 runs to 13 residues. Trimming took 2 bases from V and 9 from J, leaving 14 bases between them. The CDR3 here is CASSLNLRGGQYF. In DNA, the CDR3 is TGTGCCAGCAGTTTAAACCTAAGAGGTGGGCAGTACTTC. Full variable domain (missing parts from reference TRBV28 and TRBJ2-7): DVKVTQSSRYLVKRTGEKVFLECVQDMDHENMFWYRQDPGLGLRLIYFSYDVKMKEKGDIPEGYSVSREKKERFSLILESASTNQTSMYLCASSLNLRGGQYFGPGTRLTVT.

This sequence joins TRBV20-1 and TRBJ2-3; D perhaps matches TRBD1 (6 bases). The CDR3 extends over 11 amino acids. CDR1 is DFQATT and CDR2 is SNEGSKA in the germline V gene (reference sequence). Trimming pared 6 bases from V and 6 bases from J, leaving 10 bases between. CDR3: CSALRGDTQYF. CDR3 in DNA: TGCAGTGCCCTAAGGGGGGATACGCAGTATTTT.

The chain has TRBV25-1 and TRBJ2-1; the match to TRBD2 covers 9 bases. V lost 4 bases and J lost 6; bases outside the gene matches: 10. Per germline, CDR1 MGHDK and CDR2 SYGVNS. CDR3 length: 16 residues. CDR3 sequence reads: CASSASGTSSFNEQFF. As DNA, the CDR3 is TGTGCCAGCAGTGCCTCCGGGACTAGCAGTTTCAATGAGCAGTTCTTC.

The CDR3 DNA reads as TGTGCCAGCAGCCGAGACGCACAGTCCTACGAGCAGTACTTC. Protein: CASSRDAQSYEQYF. This chain links TRBV6-6 with TRBJ2-7; D is ambiguous. The ends were cut back, 6 bases at V and 1 base at J, with 13 bases in the middle. Germline V CDR1 and CDR2: MNHNY, SVGAGI (reference sequence). This CDR3 comprises 14 residues.

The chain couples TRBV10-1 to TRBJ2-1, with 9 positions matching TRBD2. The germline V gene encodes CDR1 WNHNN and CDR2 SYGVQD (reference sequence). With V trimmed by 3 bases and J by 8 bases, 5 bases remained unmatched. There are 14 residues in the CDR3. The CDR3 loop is CASSDSGRIDEQFF. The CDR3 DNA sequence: TGCGCCAGCAGTGATAGCGGGAGAATCGATGAGCAGTTCTTC.

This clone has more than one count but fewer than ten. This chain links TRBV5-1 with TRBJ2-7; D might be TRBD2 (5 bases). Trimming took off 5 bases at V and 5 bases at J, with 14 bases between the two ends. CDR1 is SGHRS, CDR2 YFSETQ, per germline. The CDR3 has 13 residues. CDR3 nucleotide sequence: TGCGCCAGCAGTGTTCTGGGAGACAACGAGCAGTACTTC. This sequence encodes CASSVLGDNEQYF.

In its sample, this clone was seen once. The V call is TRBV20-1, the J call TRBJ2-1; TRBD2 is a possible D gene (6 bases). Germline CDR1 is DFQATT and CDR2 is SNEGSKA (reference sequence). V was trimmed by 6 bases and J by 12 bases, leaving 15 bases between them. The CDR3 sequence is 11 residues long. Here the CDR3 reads CSAETGTVQFF. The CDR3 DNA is TGCAGTGCAGAGACCGGGACTGTGCAGTTCTTC.